The T cell receptor (beta chain) under discussion was sequenced for a study of CD8+CD57+ T cells in acquired aplastic anemia. Study summary: The average for DNA from sorted CD4+ and CD8+ cells was 3 to 4 ug. Study-wide findings and caveats: CD8+ Simpson's diversity showed no significant patient-control difference.

Trimming shortened V by 6 bases and J by 5 bases, and 11 bases separated the two germline ends. There are 14 residues in the CDR3. Germline V gene lookup returns CDR1 SEHNR and CDR2 FQNEAQ (reference sequence). It was patients with CD8+CD57+ cell expansion by flow cytometry who were chosen for sequencing. Severe acquired aplastic anemia was present in every patient. Profiling of TCR beta VDJ combinations and CDR3 sequences used genomic DNA as template. A single record per CDR3 protein comes from TCRdb applying MiXCR to the reads. In the table there are over 150,000 distinct CDR3 sequences, roughly 49% of which are singletons. As concerns this clonotype: Its matching antigen is unknown.

This clonotype was sampled from a human donor with aplastic anemia. The chain carries TRBV7-9 and TRBJ1-6; perhaps TRBD1 as D (6 bases). The sample consisted of sorted CD4+, CD8+, or CD8+CD57+ T cells (not recorded which) from PBMCs. CDR3 protein: CASSRDTDNSPLHF. The CDR3 DNA follows: TGTGCCAGCAGTCGGGACACTGATAATTCACCCCTCCACTTT.